This is a list of T cell receptor beta chains from one sample in a study of neurological immune-mediated disorders. From the 5' RACE reads, TCRdb called clonotypes with MiXCR, one entry per CDR3 protein. The table records fewer than 40,000 distinct CDR3 sequences, approximately 4.4% of them present only once. The source material was CD4+ T cells from blood. The receptors stem from a man aged 18 to 35 in good health. CDR3s include the opening cysteine and the closing phenylalanine or tryptophan. Each record gives: D gene, V gene, J gene, clone size, CDR3 protein, CDR3 DNA. D genes are given only for firm matches. Size values are once, few and many counts, or a class for expanded clones, and some rows have none.

D: NA
V: TRBV5-1
J: TRBJ2-7
size: many
CDR3: CASSLVPGTSNEQYF
DNA: TGCGCCAGCAGCTTGGTGCCCGGGACGTCAAACGAGCAGTACTTC

D: NA
V: TRBV5-1
J: TRBJ2-1
size: many
CDR3: CASSLVGLSSYNEQFF
DNA: TGCGCCAGCAGCTTGGTAGGCCTAAGCTCCTACAATGAGCAGTTCTTC

D: NA
V: TRBV7-2
J: TRBJ2-1
size: many
CDR3: CASSPLHSGVNEQFF
DNA: TGTGCCAGCAGCCCGCTTCACTCGGGGGTTAATGAGCAGTTCTTC

D: NA
V: TRBV7-9
J: TRBJ2-5
size: many
CDR3: CASSQGPIRGETQYF
DNA: TGTGCCAGCAGCCAAGGACCTATCCGGGGTGAGACCCAGTACTTC

D: NA
V: TRBV3-1
J: TRBJ2-3
size: many
CDR3: CASSQSLTDTQYF
DNA: TGTGCCAGCAGTCAAAGCCTCACAGATACGCAGTATTTT

D: NA
V: TRBV2
J: TRBJ2-3
size: NA
CDR3: CASSVFTDTQYF
DNA: TGTGCCAGCAGCGTGTTCACAGATACGCAGTATTTT

D: TRBD1
V: TRBV5-5
J: TRBJ1-1
size: many
CDR3: CASRIQGARISGNTEAFF
DNA: TGTGCCAGCAGAATACAGGGGGCCAGGATATCCGGGAACACTGAAGCTTTCTTT

D: NA
V: TRBV20-1
J: TRBJ1-6
size: many
CDR3: CVVAGNNSPLHF
DNA: TGCGTCGTCGCCGGGAATAATTCACCCCTCCACTTT

D: NA
V: TRBV5-1
J: TRBJ2-2
size: many
CDR3: CASSRGNTGELFF
DNA: TGCGCCAGCAGCCGGGGGAACACCGGGGAGCTGTTTTTT

D: TRBD1
V: TRBV5-1
J: TRBJ2-4
size: NA
CDR3: CASSIPGTDLEF
DNA: TGCGCCAGCAGCATCCCTGGGACAGACTTAGAATTC

D: NA
V: TRBV10-3
J: TRBJ2-3
size: many
CDR3: CAISESSGTDTQYF
DNA: TGTGCCATCAGTGAGTCTAGCGGCACAGATACGCAGTATTTT

D: NA
V: TRBV11-2
J: TRBJ2-3
size: many
CDR3: CASSLDRPGLDTQYF
DNA: TGTGCCAGCAGCTTAGATCGCCCTGGACTAGATACGCAGTATTTT

D: NA
V: TRBV9
J: TRBJ1-1
size: many
CDR3: CASSGDHTEAFF
DNA: TGTGCCAGCAGCGGGGACCACACTGAAGCTTTCTTT

D: NA
V: TRBV27
J: TRBJ2-5
size: many
CDR3: CASSPQGGGPKTQYF
DNA: TGTGCCAGCAGTCCCCAGGGCGGAGGGCCGAAGACCCAGTACTTC

D: NA
V: TRBV29-1
J: TRBJ1-4
size: many
CDR3: CSVARTNEKLFF
DNA: TGCAGCGTTGCACGAACTAATGAAAAACTGTTTTTT

D: NA
V: TRBV12-3/TRBV12-4
J: TRBJ2-7
size: many
CDR3: CASSLGSRHEQYF
DNA: TGTGCCAGCAGTTTGGGGTCCCGGCACGAGCAGTACTTC

D: TRBD1
V: TRBV7-2
J: TRBJ1-2
size: many
CDR3: CASSLTGQGAYGYTF
DNA: TGTGCCAGCAGCTTAACCGGACAGGGGGCGTATGGCTACACCTTC

D: NA
V: TRBV5-6
J: TRBJ2-5
size: many
CDR3: CASSRGSQETQYF
DNA: TGTGCCAGCAGCCGGGGGTCCCAAGAGACCCAGTACTTC

D: NA
V: TRBV9
J: TRBJ1-6
size: NA
CDR3: CASSVIDQNSPHF
DNA: TGTGCCAGCAGCGTAATCGATCAGAATTCACCCCACTTT

D: TRBD1
V: TRBV12-3/TRBV12-4
J: TRBJ1-1
size: many
CDR3: CATGTGIVTEAFF
DNA: TGTGCCACCGGGACAGGGATCGTAACTGAAGCTTTCTTT

D: NA
V: TRBV20-1
J: TRBJ1-4
size: many
CDR3: CSARLRGHGEKLFF
DNA: TGCAGTGCTAGACTCCGGGGTCACGGTGAAAAACTGTTTTTT

D: TRBD2
V: TRBV10-2
J: TRBJ2-3
size: many
CDR3: CASSDLPGTSSNTQYF
DNA: TGCGCCAGCAGTGACCTCCCTGGGACTAGCAGCAATACGCAGTATTTT

D: NA
V: TRBV12-3/TRBV12-4
J: TRBJ2-1
size: many
CDR3: CASSLRQGTYNEQFF
DNA: TGTGCCAGCAGTTTACGGCAGGGCACCTACAATGAGCAGTTCTTC

D: NA
V: TRBV7-9
J: TRBJ2-3
size: few
CDR3: CANSLDTPRDTQYF
DNA: TGTGCCAACAGCTTAGATACCCCCAGGGATACGCAGTATTTT

D: NA
V: TRBV5-1
J: TRBJ1-1
size: many
CDR3: CASSGYTEAFF
DNA: TGCGCCAGCAGCGGTTACACTGAAGCTTTCTTT

D: NA
V: TRBV20-1
J: TRBJ2-5
size: many
CDR3: CSRGVGGETQYF
DNA: TGCAGTAGGGGGGTAGGGGGGGAGACCCAGTACTTC

D: TRBD1
V: TRBV20-1
J: TRBJ1-1
size: many
CDR3: CSASLGGQVGTEAFF
DNA: TGCAGTGCTAGTCTAGGGGGACAGGTGGGGACTGAAGCTTTCTTT

D: NA
V: TRBV5-1
J: TRBJ2-3
size: once
CDR3: CASFPGEDTQYF
DNA: TGCGCCAGCTTCCCAGGGGAAGATACGCAGTATTTT

D: NA
V: TRBV19
J: TRBJ1-2
size: many
CDR3: CASSSTLDYGYTF
DNA: TGTGCCAGTAGTTCGACACTAGACTATGGCTACACCTTC

D: NA
V: TRBV3-1
J: TRBJ1-2
size: medium-sized
CDR3: CASRAGNVGYTF
DNA: TGTGCCAGCAGGGCAGGTAATGTTGGCTACACCTTC

D: NA
V: TRBV20-1
J: TRBJ2-5
size: few
CDR3: CSAGGGQETQYF
DNA: TGCAGCGCTGGGGGCGGCCAAGAGACCCAGTACTTC

D: NA
V: TRBV3-1
J: TRBJ2-5
size: many
CDR3: CASSQRTEQETQYF
DNA: TGTGCCAGCAGCCAACGGACGGAACAAGAGACCCAGTACTTC

D: NA
V: TRBV4-1
J: TRBJ1-1
size: many
CDR3: CASSQGSGGGNTEAFF
DNA: TGCGCCAGCAGCCAAGGAAGTGGGGGTGGAAACACTGAAGCTTTCTTT

D: NA
V: TRBV9
J: TRBJ1-4
size: many
CDR3: CASSVRGYDEKLFF
DNA: TGTGCCAGCAGCGTGCGGGGCTATGATGAAAAACTGTTTTTT

D: NA
V: TRBV11-3
J: TRBJ2-1
size: many
CDR3: CASSLEGYNEQFF
DNA: TGTGCCAGCAGCCTAGAGGGCTACAATGAGCAGTTCTTC

D: NA
V: TRBV5-1
J: TRBJ2-5
size: many
CDR3: CASSLVGVQETQYF
DNA: TGCGCCAGCAGCTTGGTCGGGGTTCAAGAGACCCAGTACTTC

D: NA
V: TRBV12-3/TRBV12-4
J: TRBJ1-6
size: few
CDR3: CASSLGQTSSYNSPLHF
DNA: TGTGCCAGCAGCCTGGGGCAGACAAGCTCCTATAATTCACCCCTCCACTTT

D: NA
V: TRBV6-5
J: TRBJ2-6
size: many
CDR3: CATQDYDGANVLTF
DNA: TGTGCCACCCAGGACTATGACGGGGCCAACGTCCTGACTTTC

D: NA
V: TRBV7-2
J: TRBJ1-3
size: many
CDR3: CASSLLVSAGNTIYF
DNA: TGTGCCAGCAGCTTATTGGTGTCGGCTGGAAACACCATATATTTT

D: NA
V: TRBV7-6
J: TRBJ1-1
size: many
CDR3: CASSPGGLDTEAFF
DNA: TGTGCCAGCAGCCCGGGAGGGTTGGACACTGAAGCTTTCTTT

D: NA
V: TRBV3-1
J: TRBJ1-1
size: many
CDR3: CASKGGDTEAFF
DNA: TGTGCCAGCAAGGGAGGGGACACTGAAGCTTTCTTT

D: TRBD2
V: TRBV3-1
J: TRBJ2-3
size: many
CDR3: CASSQDWGVAGAGTQYF
DNA: TGTGCCAGCAGCCAAGATTGGGGAGTAGCGGGGGCGGGCACGCAGTATTTT